This TCR beta chain was found in a study of CD8+CD57+ T cells in acquired aplastic anemia. The template used for profiling TCR beta VDJ and CDR3 was genomic DNA. In TCRdb, the reads were re-called with MiXCR into one record per CDR3 protein. Here the sample spans under 350,000 distinct CDR3 sequences, around 60% being singletons. The receptor comes from a human donor with severe aplastic anemia or a healthy control (not recorded which). Material for sequencing was sorted CD4+, CD8+, or CD8+CD57+ T cells (not recorded which) from PBMCs.

CDR3 coding DNA: TGTGCCAGCAGCTGGAATGGCAGAGAAGCTTTCTTT. As protein: CASSWNGREAFF. V gene TRBV7-4 combines with J gene TRBJ1-1; D is undetermined. V dropped 4 bases and J dropped 8 bases, with 11 bases sitting between them. CDR1 is SGHVT, CDR2 SQSDAQ, per germline. This CDR3 is built from 12 residues.